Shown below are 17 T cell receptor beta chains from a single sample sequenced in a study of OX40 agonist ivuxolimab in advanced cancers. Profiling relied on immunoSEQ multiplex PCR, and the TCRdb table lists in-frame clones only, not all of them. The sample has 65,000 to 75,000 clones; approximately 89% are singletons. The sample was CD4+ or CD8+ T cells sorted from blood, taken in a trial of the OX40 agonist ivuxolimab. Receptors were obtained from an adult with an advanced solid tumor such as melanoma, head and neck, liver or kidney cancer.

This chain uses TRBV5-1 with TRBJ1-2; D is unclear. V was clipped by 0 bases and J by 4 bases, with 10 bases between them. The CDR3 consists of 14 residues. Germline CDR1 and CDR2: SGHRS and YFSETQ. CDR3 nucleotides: TGCGCCAGCAGCTTGGGGGCCGAGGGCTATGGCTACACCTTC. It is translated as CASSLGAEGYGYTF.

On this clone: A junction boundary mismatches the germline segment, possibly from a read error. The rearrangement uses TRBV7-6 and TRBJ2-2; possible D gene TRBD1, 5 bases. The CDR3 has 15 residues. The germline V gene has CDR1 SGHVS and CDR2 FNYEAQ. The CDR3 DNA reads TGTGCCAGCAGCGCCTACCCAGGGAACGCCGGGGAGCTGTTTTTT. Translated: CASSAYPGNAGELFF.

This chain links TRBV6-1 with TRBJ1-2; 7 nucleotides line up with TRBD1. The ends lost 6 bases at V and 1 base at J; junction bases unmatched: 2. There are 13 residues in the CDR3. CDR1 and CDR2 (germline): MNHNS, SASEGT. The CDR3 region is CASRRDSNYGYTF. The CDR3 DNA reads TGTGCCAGCAGGAGGGACAGTAACTATGGCTACACCTTC.

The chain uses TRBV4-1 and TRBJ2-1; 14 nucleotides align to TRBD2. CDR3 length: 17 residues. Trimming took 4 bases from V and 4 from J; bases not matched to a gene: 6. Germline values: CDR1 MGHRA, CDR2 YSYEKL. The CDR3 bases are TGCGCCAGCAGCCCCGGACTAGCGGGGGGAGGGTACAATGAGCAGTTCTTC. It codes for CASSPGLAGGGYNEQFF.

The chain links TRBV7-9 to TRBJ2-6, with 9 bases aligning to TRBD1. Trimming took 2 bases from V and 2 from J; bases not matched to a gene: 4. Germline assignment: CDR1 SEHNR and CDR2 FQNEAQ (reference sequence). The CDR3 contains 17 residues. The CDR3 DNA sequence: TGTGCCAGCAGCTTATCACAGGGGGCGGCTGGGGCCAACGTCCTGACTTTC. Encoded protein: CASSLSQGAAGANVLTF. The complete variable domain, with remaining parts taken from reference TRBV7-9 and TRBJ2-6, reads DTGVSQNPRHKITKRGQNVTFRCDPISEHNRLYWYRQTLGQGPEFLTYFQNEAQLEKSRLLSDRFSAERPKGSFSTLEIQRTEQGDSAMYLCASSLSQGAAGANVLTFGAGSRLTVL.

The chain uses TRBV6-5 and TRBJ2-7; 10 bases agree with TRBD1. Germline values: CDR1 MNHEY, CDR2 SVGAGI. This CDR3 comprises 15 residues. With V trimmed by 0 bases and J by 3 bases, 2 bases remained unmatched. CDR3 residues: CASSYSWTGGYEQYF. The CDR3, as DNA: TGTGCCAGCAGTTACTCGTGGACAGGGGGCTACGAGCAGTACTTC.

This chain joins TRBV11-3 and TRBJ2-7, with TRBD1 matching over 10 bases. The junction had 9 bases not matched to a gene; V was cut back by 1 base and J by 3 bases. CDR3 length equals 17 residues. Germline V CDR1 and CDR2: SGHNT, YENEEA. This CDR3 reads CASSLVVGQGHLYEQYF. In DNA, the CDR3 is TGTGCCAGCAGCTTAGTTGTGGGACAGGGGCACCTCTACGAGCAGTACTTC.

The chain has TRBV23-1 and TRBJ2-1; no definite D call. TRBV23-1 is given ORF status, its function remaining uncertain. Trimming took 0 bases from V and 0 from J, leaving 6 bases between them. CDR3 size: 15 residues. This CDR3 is CASSQSWSSYNEQFF. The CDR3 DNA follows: TGCGCCAGCAGTCAATCGTGGAGCTCCTACAATGAGCAGTTCTTC.

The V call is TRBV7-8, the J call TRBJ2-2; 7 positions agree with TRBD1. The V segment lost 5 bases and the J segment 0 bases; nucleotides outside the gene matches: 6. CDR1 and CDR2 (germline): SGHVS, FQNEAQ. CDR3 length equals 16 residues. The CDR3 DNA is TGTGCCAGCAGCCTGTGGCAGGGGGCGAACACCGGGGAGCTGTTTTTT. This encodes CASSLWQGANTGELFF.

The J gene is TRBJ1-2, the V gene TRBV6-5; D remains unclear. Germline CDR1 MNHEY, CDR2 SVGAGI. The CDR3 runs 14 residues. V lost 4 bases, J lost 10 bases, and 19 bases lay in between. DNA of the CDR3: TGTGCCAGCAGTTCCCCCCCGGCGCTAGAAGACTACACCTTC. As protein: CASSSPPALEDYTF.

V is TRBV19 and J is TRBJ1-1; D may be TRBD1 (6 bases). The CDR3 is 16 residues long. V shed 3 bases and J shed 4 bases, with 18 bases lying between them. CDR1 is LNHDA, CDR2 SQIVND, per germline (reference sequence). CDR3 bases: TGTGCCAGTAGTATGGCCGGGGGCACCTCTGTCACTGAAGCTTTCTTT. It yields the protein CASSMAGGTSVTEAFF.

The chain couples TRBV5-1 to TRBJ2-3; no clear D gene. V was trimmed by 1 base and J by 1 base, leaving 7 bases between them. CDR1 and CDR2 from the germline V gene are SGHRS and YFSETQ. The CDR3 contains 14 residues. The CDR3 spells CASSLSWGTDTQYF. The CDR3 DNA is TGCGCCAGCAGCTTGAGCTGGGGCACAGATACGCAGTATTTT.

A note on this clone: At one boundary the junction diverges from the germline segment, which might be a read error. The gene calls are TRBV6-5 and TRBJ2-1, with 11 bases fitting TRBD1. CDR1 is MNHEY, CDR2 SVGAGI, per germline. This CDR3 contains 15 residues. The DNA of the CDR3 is TGTGCCAGCAGGCTCGGACAGGGGGCCTATAATGAGCAGTTCTTC. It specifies CASRLGQGAYNEQFF.

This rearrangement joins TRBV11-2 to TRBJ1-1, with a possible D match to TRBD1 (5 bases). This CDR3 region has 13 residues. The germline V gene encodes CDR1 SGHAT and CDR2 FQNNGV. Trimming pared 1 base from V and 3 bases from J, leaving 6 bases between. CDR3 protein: CASSLGGDTEAFF. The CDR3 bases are TGTGCCAGCAGCTTAGGAGGGGACACTGAAGCTTTCTTT. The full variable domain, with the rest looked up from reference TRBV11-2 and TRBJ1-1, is EAGVAQSPRYKIIEKRQSVAFWCNPISGHATLYWYQQILGQGPKLLIQFQNNGVVDDSQLPKDRFSAERLKGVDSTLKIQPAKLEDSAVYLCASSLGGDTEAFFGQGTRLTVV.

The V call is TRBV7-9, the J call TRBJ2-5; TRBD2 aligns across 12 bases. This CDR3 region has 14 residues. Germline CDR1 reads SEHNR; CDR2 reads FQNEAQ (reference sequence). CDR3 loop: CASRPGLAGETQYF. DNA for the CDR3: TGTGCTTCGAGGCCGGGACTAGCGGGAGAGACCCAGTACTTC.

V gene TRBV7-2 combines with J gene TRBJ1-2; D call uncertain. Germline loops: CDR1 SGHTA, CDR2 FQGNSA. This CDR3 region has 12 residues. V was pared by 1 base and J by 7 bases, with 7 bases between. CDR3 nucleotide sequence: TGTGCCAGCAGCTTAGACGCATCTGGCTACACCTTC. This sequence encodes CASSLDASGYTF.

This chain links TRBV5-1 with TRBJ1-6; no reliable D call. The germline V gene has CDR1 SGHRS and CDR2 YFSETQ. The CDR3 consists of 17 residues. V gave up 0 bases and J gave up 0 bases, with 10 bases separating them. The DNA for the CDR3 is TGCGCCAGCAGCTTGGAGGGAGGGAGCTCCTATAATTCACCCCTCCACTTT. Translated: CASSLEGGSSYNSPLHF.